Listed here are 20 T cell receptor beta chains from one sample, sequenced in a study of control samples from healthy donors and cancer patients. Clones were read by immunoSEQ multiplex PCR, and TCRdb kept only the in-frame ones, dropping some. The sample has 65,000 to 70,000 clones, approximately 84% seen once. Material for sequencing was PBMCs. Receptors originate from a woman in her forties or fifties with lung cancer.

This clone was counted between two and nine times. The chain has TRBV27 and TRBJ2-1; D could derive from TRBD1 or TRBD2 (5 bases each). Germline loops: CDR1 MNHEY, CDR2 SMNVEV (reference sequence). CDR3 size: 14 residues. The ends were cut back, 2 bases at V and 2 bases at J, with 7 bases in the middle. CDR3 loop: CASSLGTAYNEQFF. In DNA form, the CDR3 reads TGTGCCAGCAGTTTAGGGACGGCCTACAATGAGCAGTTCTTC.

This chain uses TRBV25-1 with TRBJ1-2, with D perhaps TRBD1 (5 bases). CDR3 length equals 13 residues. CDR1 is MGHDK, CDR2 SYGVNS, per germline. V lost 4 bases and J lost 4, with 10 bases in between. CDR3 coding DNA: TGTGCCAGCAGTGTTACTGGGGCCTATGGCTACACCTTC. Its protein product is CASSVTGAYGYTF.

The rearrangement joins TRBV7-2 to TRBJ1-2; maybe TRBD1 (6 bases). The germline CDR1 and CDR2 sequences are SGHTA and FQGNSA. The CDR3 loop spans 14 amino acids. The ends were cut back, 0 bases at V and 8 bases at J, with 13 bases in the middle. The CDR3 sequence is CASSLALRDNGYTF. The CDR3 region has the DNA TGTGCCAGCAGCTTAGCCCTCCGGGACAACGGCTACACCTTC.

V and J are TRBV12-3 or TRBV12-4 and TRBJ1-4; 7 positions match TRBD1. V shed 3 bases and J 7 bases; nucleotides not matched to a gene: 2. This CDR3 has 13 residues. CDR3 loop: CASSLTGTEKLFF. The DNA for the CDR3 is TGTGCCAGCAGTTTGACAGGGACTGAAAAACTGTTTTTT.

J is TRBJ2-7 and V is TRBV4-3; D may be TRBD2 (5 bases). CDR3 length: 15 residues. The germline V gene has CDR1 LGHNA and CDR2 YSLEER. With 0 bases removed from V and 3 bases from J, the gap between germline ends came to 12 bases. CDR3 coding DNA: TGCGCCAGCAGCCAAGATCGGGGAGAGGTCTACGAGCAGTACTTC. Its translation: CASSQDRGEVYEQYF.

A single count supports this clone. V gene TRBV28 combines with J gene TRBJ1-2, with 7 bases fitting TRBD1. This CDR3 has 14 residues. V shed 6 bases, J shed 4 bases, and the junction held 8 bases outside the gene matches. The V gene's germline CDR1 is MDHEN and CDR2 SYDVKM. CDR3 loop: CASSNSDRSYGYTF. The CDR3 coding sequence is TGTGCCAGCAGCAATTCGGACAGGAGCTATGGCTACACCTTC.

This clone ranks as medium-sized (0.01 to 0.1%). V is TRBV5-1 and J is TRBJ2-7, with 11 bases that match TRBD2. Germline trimming cut 1 base from V and 0 bases from J; bases unmatched to any gene: 12. CDR1 is SGHRS, CDR2 YFSETQ, per germline. The length of the CDR3 is 19 residues. CDR3 nucleotide sequence: TGCGCCAGCAGCTTGAGCGTGCTAGCGGGGGGCGTAAGCTCCTACGAGCAGTACTTC. This translates into CASSLSVLAGGVSSYEQYF.

The rearrangement uses TRBV4-1 and TRBJ2-7; 9 nucleotides match TRBD2. Trimming took 2 bases from V and 6 from J; bases not matched to a gene: 11. Germline CDR1 reads MGHRA; CDR2 reads YSYEKL. The length of the CDR3 is 16 residues. CDR3 sequence: CASSQPMGLAGTEQYF. The DNA for the CDR3 is TGCGCCAGCAGCCAACCGATGGGGCTAGCGGGGACCGAGCAGTACTTC.

The rearrangement joins TRBV20-1 to TRBJ2-7; a weak D match, TRBD1 (6 bases). The CDR3 loop spans 12 amino acids. Per the germline V gene, CDR1 is DFQATT and CDR2 is SNEGSKA (reference sequence). The V gene lost 3 bases and the J gene lost 11 bases, with 17 bases spanning the gap. CDR3 in DNA: TGCAGTGCTAGTTCCCCGTCTCGGACAGAGTACTTC. Amino acid sequence: CSASSPSRTEYF.

The rearrangement links TRBV7-6 to TRBJ1-2, with TRBD1 as a possible D gene (6 bases). The CDR3 has 15 residues. Germline-derived CDR1 and CDR2 are SGHVS and FNYEAQ. V shed 0 bases and J shed 7 bases, with 15 bases lying between them. This chain's CDR3 is CASSLAGGGFGGYTF. CDR3 DNA sequence: TGTGCCAGCAGCTTAGCGGGAGGGGGATTTGGTGGCTACACCTTC.

The chain is built from TRBV6-6 and TRBJ1-1; 7 bases align to TRBD1. Trimming took 4 bases from V and 9 from J; bases not matched to a gene: 14. The length of the CDR3 is 15 residues. In germline, CDR1 is MNHNY, CDR2 SVGAGI (reference sequence). Here the CDR3 DNA reads TGTGCCAGCAGTTCCGTCTCCCCCGACAGGGAAAAAGCTTTCTTT. Its translation: CASSSVSPDREKAFF.

The V gene is TRBV19, the J gene TRBJ1-2, with D possibly TRBD1 on 5 matching bases. This CDR3 region has 16 residues. V lost 2 bases to trimming and J lost 2 bases, with 15 bases between them. Per the germline V gene, CDR1 is LNHDA and CDR2 is SQIVND (reference sequence). CDR3 in amino acids: CASSINLAAGNYGYTF. CDR3 sequence (DNA): TGTGCCAGTAGTATAAATTTGGCGGCAGGGAACTATGGCTACACCTTC.

The gene calls are TRBV24-1 and TRBJ2-3; 8 bases are a match to TRBD1. This CDR3 comprises 16 residues. The V and J ends lost 4 bases and 5 bases, in that order; junction bases with no gene match: 10. Germline-derived CDR1 and CDR2 are KGHDR and SFDVKD. CDR3 region: CATSDKGQVYGDTQYF. CDR3 coding DNA: TGTGCCACCAGTGACAAGGGACAGGTGTACGGAGATACGCAGTATTTT.

The chain couples TRBV19 to TRBJ1-5; D remains ambiguous. V was cut by 3 bases and J by 0 bases, with 9 bases left in between. From germline, CDR1 is LNHDA and CDR2 SQIVND (reference sequence). The CDR3 is 15 amino acids. The CDR3 region is CASSILARSNQPQHF. In DNA, the CDR3 is TGTGCCAGTAGTATCTTGGCACGTAGCAATCAGCCCCAGCATTTT.

This clone was seen more than once but under ten times. The chain recombines TRBV7-8 with TRBJ2-5; 8 positions match TRBD2. V lost 5 bases and J lost 1; bases outside the gene matches: 12. The CDR3 is 17 amino acids. Germline CDR1 and CDR2: SGHVS and FQNEAQ. This CDR3 reads CASSPPRRTSLQETQYF. CDR3 DNA: TGTGCCAGCAGCCCCCCACGGAGGACTAGCCTCCAAGAGACCCAGTACTTC.

The rearrangement joins TRBV6-2 or TRBV6-3 to TRBJ1-5, with D perhaps matching TRBD1 (6 bases). Trimming removed 4 bases from V and 1 base from J, with 17 bases in between. CDR1 is MNHEY and CDR2 is SVGEGT in the germline V gene. CDR3 length equals 17 residues. CDR3 coding DNA: TGTGCCAGCAGTTCCCGTATACAGGGTGTGAGCAATCAGCCCCAGCATTTT. As protein: CASSSRIQGVSNQPQHF.

V and J are TRBV18 and TRBJ1-1, with 9 positions matching TRBD1. This CDR3 comprises 14 residues. The germline V gene encodes CDR1 KGHSH and CDR2 LQKENI. Unmatched junction bases numbered 4, after V lost 5 bases and J lost 3 bases. The CDR3 reads CASSLQGADTEAFF. The CDR3 DNA reads as TGTGCCAGCTCATTACAGGGGGCGGACACTGAAGCTTTCTTT.

The chain couples TRBV3-1 (or the pseudogene TRBV3-2) to TRBJ2-3; 9 positions agree with TRBD2. The CDR3 spans 15 residues. Germline V gene sequence: CDR1 LGHDT, CDR2 YNNKEL (reference sequence). Trimming at V came to 2 bases and at J to 9 bases, leaving 9 bases not matched to a gene. The DNA for the CDR3 is TGTGCCAGCAGCCAATACCCGGGGACTAGCTCCACGCAGTATTTT. Translation gives CASSQYPGTSSTQYF.

This clone was observed a single time. The V and J genes are TRBV5-1 and TRBJ2-3; D may correspond to TRBD1 or TRBD2 (5 bases each). This CDR3 is built from 14 residues. Trimming removed 2 bases at V and 7 bases at J, with 14 bases between. The germline V gene encodes CDR1 SGHRS and CDR2 YFSETQ. CDR3 residues: CASSLDGTQYTQYF. The CDR3 coding sequence is TGCGCCAGCAGCTTAGACGGGACCCAATATACGCAGTATTTT.

This clone appeared a single time. This chain links TRBV7-2 with TRBJ2-7; D possibly uses TRBD1 or TRBD2 (5 bases each). The CDR3 contains 14 residues. Germline V gene sequence: CDR1 SGHTA, CDR2 FQGNSA. The CDR3 here is CAVAGGPNYVEQYF. The CDR3 DNA follows: TGTGCTGTGGCTGGGGGACCCAATTACGTGGAGCAGTACTTC.